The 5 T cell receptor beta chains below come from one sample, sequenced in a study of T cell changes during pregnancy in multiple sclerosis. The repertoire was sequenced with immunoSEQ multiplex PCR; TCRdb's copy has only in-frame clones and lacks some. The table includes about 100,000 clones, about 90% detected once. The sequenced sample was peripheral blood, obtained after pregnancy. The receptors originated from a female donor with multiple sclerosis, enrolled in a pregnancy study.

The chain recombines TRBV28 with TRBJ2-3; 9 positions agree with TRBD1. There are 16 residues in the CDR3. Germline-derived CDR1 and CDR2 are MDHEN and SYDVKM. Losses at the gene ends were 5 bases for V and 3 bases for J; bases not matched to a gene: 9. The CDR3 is CASSRTGTGMTDTQYF. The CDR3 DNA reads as TGTGCCAGCAGTAGGACCGGGACAGGGATGACAGATACGCAGTATTTT.

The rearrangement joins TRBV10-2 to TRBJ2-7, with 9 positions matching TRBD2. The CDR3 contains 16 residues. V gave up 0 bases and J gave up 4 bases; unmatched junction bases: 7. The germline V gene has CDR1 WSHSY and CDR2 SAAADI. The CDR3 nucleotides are TGCGCCAGCAGTGAGTCTAGGGTTAGCGGGAGATACGAGCAGTACTTC. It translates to CASSESRVSGRYEQYF.

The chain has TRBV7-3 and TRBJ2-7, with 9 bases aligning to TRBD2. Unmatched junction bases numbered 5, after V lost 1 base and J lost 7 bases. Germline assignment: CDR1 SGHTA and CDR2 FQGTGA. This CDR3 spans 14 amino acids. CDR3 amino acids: CASSLSLLAGEQYF. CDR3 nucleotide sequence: TGTGCCAGCAGCTTAAGTCTGCTAGCGGGAGAGCAGTACTTC.

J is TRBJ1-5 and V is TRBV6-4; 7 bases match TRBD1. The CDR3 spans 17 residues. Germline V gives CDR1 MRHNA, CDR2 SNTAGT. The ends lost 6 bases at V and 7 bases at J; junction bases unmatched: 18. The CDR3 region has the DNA TGTGCCAGCAGGGACAGGATGGTGACACCGCCAATACAGCCCCAGCATTTT. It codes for CASRDRMVTPPIQPQHF.

CDR3 in amino acids: CASSPDQAGGLIQYF. For the CDR3, the DNA is TGTGCCAGCAGCCCTGACCAAGCGGGGGGCCTTATCCAATACTTC. The gene calls are TRBV11-1 and TRBJ2-5; 9 nucleotides line up with TRBD2. V shed 5 bases and J 14 bases; nucleotides not matched to a gene: 18. The CDR3 runs to 15 residues. Germline V lookup: CDR1 SGHAT, CDR2 FQDESV (reference sequence).